What follows are 18 T cell receptor beta chains derived from one specimen sequenced in a study of neoadjuvant nivolumab and ipilimumab in lung cancer. This table comes from immunoSEQ multiplex PCR, and its TCRdb copy is limited to in-frame clones, with some not included. The data show 15,000 to 20,000 clones, approximately 76% seen once. The input for sequencing was tumor tissue, taken after neoadjuvant nivolumab, alone or with ipilimumab, at or shortly before surgery. These receptors all come from an adult with non-small cell lung cancer.

The chain links TRBV6-1 to TRBJ1-2; no clear D. Germline-derived CDR1 and CDR2 are MNHNS and SASEGT. The CDR3 spans 13 residues. With 2 bases removed from V and 4 bases from J, the gap between germline ends came to 8 bases. The CDR3: CASSELFSYGYTF. The DNA of the CDR3 is TGTGCCAGCAGTGAACTTTTTAGCTATGGCTACACCTTC.

This clone was seen only once. This rearrangement joins TRBV7-6 to TRBJ1-4; 8 bases line up with TRBD1. The germline gives CDR1 SGHVS, CDR2 FNYEAQ. The CDR3 length is 13 residues. V was clipped by 4 bases and J by 7 bases; unmatched bases: 2. The CDR3 sequence: CASSSDRVEKLFF. The DNA for the CDR3 is TGTGCCAGCAGCTCGGACAGGGTTGAAAAACTGTTTTTT.

The rearrangement uses TRBV18 and TRBJ2-7; maybe TRBD1 (6 bases). CDR3 length: 16 residues. CDR1 and CDR2 (germline): KGHSH, LQKENI. V lost 3 bases, J lost 3 bases, and 18 bases lay in between. The CDR3 reads CASSPELTGKRYEQYF. DNA for the CDR3: TGTGCCAGCTCACCCGAACTAACAGGGAAGCGCTACGAGCAGTACTTC. The whole variable domain, remainder taken from reference TRBV18 and TRBJ2-7, is NAGVMQNPRHLVRRRGQEARLRCSPMKGHSHVYWYRQLPEEGLKFMVYLQKENIIDESGMPKERFSAEFPKEGPSILRIQQVVRGDSAAYFCASSPELTGKRYEQYFGPGTRLTVT.

The J gene is TRBJ1-1, the V gene TRBV7-2, with TRBD1 matching over 7 bases. In germline, CDR1 is SGHTA, CDR2 FQGNSA. The CDR3 totals 14 residues. V was pared by 7 bases and J by 2 bases, with 7 bases of the junction left unmatched. CDR3 region: CASNRDSQNTEAFF. The CDR3, as DNA: TGTGCCAGCAACAGGGACAGTCAAAACACTGAAGCTTTCTTT. Full variable domain (remainder filled in from reference TRBV7-2 and TRBJ1-1): GAGVSQSPSNKVTEKGKDVELRCDPISGHTALYWYRQSLGQGLEFLIYFQGNSAPDKSGLPSDRFSAERTGGSVSTLTIQRTQQEDSAVYLCASNRDSQNTEAFFGQGTRLTVV.

This clone was observed a few times. This chain links TRBV28 with TRBJ1-2, with D tentatively TRBD1 (6 bases). CDR1 and CDR2 from the germline V gene are MDHEN and SYDVKM. CDR3 length: 13 amino acids. V shed 6 bases and J shed 4 bases, with 12 bases lying between them. This CDR3 is CASRSGGSYGYTF. CDR3 sequence (DNA): TGTGCCAGCAGATCTGGGGGCAGCTATGGCTACACCTTC.

This clone has a handful of counts. The chain joins TRBV4-3 to TRBJ2-3; D unresolved. The CDR3 is 13 residues long. Trimming took 0 bases from V and 3 from J, leaving 4 bases between them. Germline V gives CDR1 LGHNA, CDR2 YSLEER. The chain's CDR3 is CASSQDGTDTQYF. DNA for the CDR3: TGCGCCAGCAGCCAAGATGGGACAGATACGCAGTATTTT.

This chain joins TRBV5-1 and TRBJ2-5, with D possibly called TRBD1 or TRBD2 (5 bases each). Between the trimmed V and J ends, which lost 0 bases and 5 bases, there was a span of 17 bases. The CDR3 contains 16 residues. CDR1 is SGHRS and CDR2 is YFSETQ in the germline V gene. The CDR3 nucleotides are TGCGCCAGCAGCTTGGCCAATAGCGTTGGGACGGAGACCCAGTACTTC. Translated, it gives CASSLANSVGTETQYF.

The chain uses TRBV6-1 and TRBJ1-6; tentative D call: TRBD1 (6 bases). Trimming pared 6 bases from V and 8 bases from J, leaving 14 bases between. Germline CDR1 is MNHNS and CDR2 is SASEGT. This CDR3 has 14 residues. The CDR3 region is CASSGYRDHSPLHF. The CDR3, as DNA: TGTGCCAGCAGCGGGTACAGGGATCATTCACCCCTCCACTTT.

V is TRBV6-5 and J is TRBJ1-2; D is unresolved. This CDR3 is built from 12 residues. Germline assignment: CDR1 MNHEY and CDR2 SVGAGI. V shed 7 bases and J shed 0 bases, with 6 bases lying between them. Here the CDR3 DNA reads TGTGCCAGCAAAGGAGCTAACTATGGCTACACCTTC. Amino acid sequence: CASKGANYGYTF.

The rearrangement uses TRBV19 and TRBJ2-1; 7 positions match TRBD2. V shed 3 bases and J 5 bases; nucleotides not matched to a gene: 13. There are 17 residues in the CDR3. Germline CDR1 LNHDA, CDR2 SQIVND (reference sequence). The CDR3 bases are TGTGCCAGTAGTATCCCCGCCTCGGCGGGGGAGAACAATGAGCAGTTCTTC. Translated: CASSIPASAGENNEQFF. The whole variable domain, remainder taken from reference TRBV19 and TRBJ2-1, is DGGITQSPKYLFRKEGQNVTLSCEQNLNHDAMYWYRQDPGQGLRLIYYSQIVNDFQKGDIAEGYSVSREKKESFPLTVTSAQKNPTAFYLCASSIPASAGENNEQFFGPGTRLTVL.

V usage is TRBV2 and J usage is TRBJ2-7; TRBD2 matches 10 bases. The CDR3 totals 14 residues. The V gene's germline CDR1 is SNHLY and CDR2 FYNNEI. CDR3 residues: CASSERTSGVNLHV. In DNA, the CDR3 is TGTGCCAGCAGTGAAAGAACTAGCGGGGTCAACCTCCACGTC.

The CDR3 DNA sequence: TGTGCCAGCAGCGTAAGCGGGAGCACAGATACGCAGTATTTT. Translated, it gives CASSVSGSTDTQYF. The chain links TRBV9 to TRBJ2-3; TRBD2 is a possible D gene (6 bases). Deletions cut 1 base from V and 0 bases from J, with 6 bases between. Germline V gene lookup returns CDR1 SGDLS and CDR2 YYNGEE. This CDR3 is built from 14 residues. Drawing the rest from reference TRBV9 and TRBJ2-3, the complete variable domain is DSGVTQTPKHLITATGQRVTLRCSPRSGDLSVYWYQQSLDQGLQFLIQYYNGEERAKGNILERFSAQQFPDLHSELNLSSLELGDSALYFCASSVSGSTDTQYFGPGTRLTVL.

The chain joins TRBV19 to TRBJ2-3; 8 bases align to TRBD2. The CDR3 spans 13 residues. Germline CDR1 and CDR2: LNHDA and SQIVND (reference sequence). The V segment lost 4 bases and the J segment 4 bases; nucleotides outside the gene matches: 1. The CDR3: CASSSGGPDTQYF. The CDR3 nucleotides are TGTGCCAGTAGTAGCGGGGGGCCAGATACGCAGTATTTT.

To note about this clone: Its ends do not fully match the called genes, so a read error is possible. The chain carries TRBV7-7 and TRBJ2-3; D uncertain. Germline V CDR1 and CDR2: SSHAT, FNYEAQ (reference sequence). This CDR3 spans 14 amino acids. The CDR3 loop reads CASSPGPGTDTQYF. In DNA form, the CDR3 reads TGTGCTAGCAGCCCCGGACCTGGCACAGATACGCAGTATTTT.

This clone was detected only a few times. The rearrangement joins TRBV21-1 to TRBJ2-7; the table gives TRBD2 as D, unverified against the DNA. TRBV21-1 is classified as a pseudogene. The CDR3 spans 16 residues. DNA of the CDR3: TGTGCCAGCAGCAAAGTTTTGAGCGGGGACGTCTACGAGCAGTACTTC. Translated, it gives CASSKVLSGDVYEQYF.

This chain links TRBV5-1 with TRBJ1-5; perhaps TRBD1 as D (5 bases). CDR1 SGHRS and CDR2 YFSETQ come from the germline V gene. Between the trimmed V and J ends, which lost 0 bases and 10 bases, there was a span of 20 bases. CDR3 size: 16 residues. The CDR3 is CASSLGPQPGYRPQHF. Written as DNA, the CDR3 is TGCGCCAGCAGCTTGGGTCCCCAACCAGGGTATCGCCCCCAGCATTTT. The variable domain in full, with the rest retrieved from reference TRBV5-1 and TRBJ1-5, is KAGVTQTPRYLIKTRGQQVTLSCSPISGHRSVSWYQQTPGQGLQFLFEYFSETQRNKGNFPGRFSGRQFSNSRSEMNVSTLELGDSALYLCASSLGPQPGYRPQHFGDGTRLSIL.

The chain uses TRBV10-2 and TRBJ1-2; 7 bases line up with TRBD1. Germline CDR1 and CDR2: WSHSY and SAAADI. The V and J ends lost 8 bases and 1 base, in that order; junction bases with no gene match: 7. The CDR3 covers 14 residues. CDR3 loop: CASLRDSYNYGYTF. The DNA for the CDR3 is TGCGCCAGCCTTAGGGACAGCTATAACTATGGCTACACCTTC.

This clone was counted once. The chain employs TRBV27 and TRBJ1-5, with 7 bases identical to TRBD1. CDR1 is MNHEY and CDR2 is SMNVEV in the germline V gene (reference sequence). The CDR3 runs to 13 residues. The junction had 4 bases not matched to a gene; V was cut back by 5 bases and J by 6 bases. The CDR3 DNA reads as TGTGCCAGCAGTCACAGGGGTTCTCAGCCCCAGCATTTT. It translates to CASSHRGSQPQHF.